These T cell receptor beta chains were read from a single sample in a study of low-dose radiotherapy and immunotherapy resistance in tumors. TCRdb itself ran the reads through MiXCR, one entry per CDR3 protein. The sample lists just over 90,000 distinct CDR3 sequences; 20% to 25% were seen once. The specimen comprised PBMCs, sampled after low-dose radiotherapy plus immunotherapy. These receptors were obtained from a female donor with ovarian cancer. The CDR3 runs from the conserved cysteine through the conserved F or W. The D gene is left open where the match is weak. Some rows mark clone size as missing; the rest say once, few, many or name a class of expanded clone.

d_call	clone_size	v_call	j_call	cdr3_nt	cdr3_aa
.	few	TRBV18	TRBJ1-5	TGTGCCAGCTCACCTCCGTCGCAGGGCCCGTGGGGGCCCCAGCATTTT	CASSPPSQGPWGPQHF
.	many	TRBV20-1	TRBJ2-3	TGCAGTGCTATTTTTCTCCGGGGTAGCACAGATACGCAGTATTTT	CSAIFLRGSTDTQYF
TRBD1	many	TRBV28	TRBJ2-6	TGTGCCAGCAGCTCGGGACAGGGTTACTCTGGGGCCAACGTCCTGACTTTC	CASSSGQGYSGANVLTF
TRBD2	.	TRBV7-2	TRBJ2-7	TGTGCCAGCCGCCTCGGGGGGGCCTACGAGCAGTACTTC	CASRLGGAYEQYF
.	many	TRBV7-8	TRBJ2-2	TGTGCCAGCAGCCTAGGGAGGGGGGCCGGCGGGGAGCTGTTTTTT	CASSLGRGAGGELFF
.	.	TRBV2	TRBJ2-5	TGTGCCAGCACTCGTAGGCTAGGCCAAGAGACCCAGTACTTC	CASTRRLGQETQYF
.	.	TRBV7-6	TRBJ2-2	TGTGCCAGCAGCTTATTCGGGGGAACCGGGGAGCTGTTTTTT	CASSLFGGTGELFF
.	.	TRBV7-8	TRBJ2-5	TGTGCCAGCAGCCGATACTGGGTCCCCGGAGAGACCCAGTACTTC	CASSRYWVPGETQYF
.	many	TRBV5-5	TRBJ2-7	TGTGCCAGCAGTTTGGGAGACGAGCAGTACTTC	CASSLGDEQYF
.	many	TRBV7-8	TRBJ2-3	TGTGCCAGCAGCCCGTACGGGAGCACAGATACGCAGTATTTT	CASSPYGSTDTQYF
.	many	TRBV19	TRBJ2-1	TGTGCCAGTAGTATAAACAACAATGAGCAGTTCTTC	CASSINNNEQFF
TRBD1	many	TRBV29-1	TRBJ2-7	TGCAGCGTTGCCCGGGACAGGGGGCTCCACGAGCAGTACTTC	CSVARDRGLHEQYF
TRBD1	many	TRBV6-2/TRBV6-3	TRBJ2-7	TGTGCCAGCATTCGGACAGGGGGACATCAATTGTACGAGCAGTACTTC	CASIRTGGHQLYEQYF
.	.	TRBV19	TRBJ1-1	TGTGCCAATACGGGACGGCTGAACACTGAAGCTTTCTTT	CANTGRLNTEAFF
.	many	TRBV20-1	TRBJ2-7	TGCAGTGCTAGAGATATCAGGCGTTACGAGCAGTACTTC	CSARDIRRYEQYF
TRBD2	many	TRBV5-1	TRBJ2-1	TGCGCCAGCAGCTTGACTAGCGGGCACTCCTACAATGAGCAGTTCTTC	CASSLTSGHSYNEQFF
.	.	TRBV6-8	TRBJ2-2	TGTGCCAGCACTGGGGGGCCCGACACCGGGGAGCTGTTTTTT	CASTGGPDTGELFF
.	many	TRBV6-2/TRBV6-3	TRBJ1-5	TGTGCCCCCCCCTCGTGTGGGGAGGGCGGCAATCAGCCCCAGCATTTT	CAPPSCGEGGNQPQHF
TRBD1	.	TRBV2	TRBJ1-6	TGTGCCAGCAGGGAAACAGGGGGCGATAATTCAGCCCTCCACTTT	CASRETGGDNSALHF
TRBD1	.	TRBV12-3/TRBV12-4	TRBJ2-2	TGTGCCAGCGGGGACAGGGGGCAGGCCGGGGAGCTGTTTTTT	CASGDRGQAGELFF
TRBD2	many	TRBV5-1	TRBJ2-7	TGCGCCAGCAGCTTGGGACAGCGGGGGACCTACGAGCAGTACTTC	CASSLGQRGTYEQYF
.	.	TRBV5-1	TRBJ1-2	TGCGCCAGCAGCCGAAGCGGAGGGGAGACTTATGGCTACACCTTC	CASSRSGGETYGYTF
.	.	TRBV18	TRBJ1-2	TGTGCCAGCTCACCGAAAACGGACATAAGCGATGGCTACACCTTC	CASSPKTDISDGYTF
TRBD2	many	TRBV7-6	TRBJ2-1	TGTGCCAGCAGCCCCGCTAGCGGGGGGGCTGGTGAGCAGTTCTTC	CASSPASGGAGEQFF
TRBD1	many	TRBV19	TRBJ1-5	TGTGCCAGACAGGGGGCACCCTGTCAGCCCCAGCATTTT	CARQGAPCQPQHF
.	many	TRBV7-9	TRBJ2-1	TGTGCCAGCAGCTTAGGGTCGAGCAATGAGCAGTTCTTC	CASSLGSSNEQFF
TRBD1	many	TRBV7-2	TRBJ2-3	TGTGCCAGCAGCCCTCGGACAGGGGGCGAAAGGGATACGCAGTATTTT	CASSPRTGGERDTQYF
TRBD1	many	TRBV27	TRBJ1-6	TGTGCCAGCAGCCGGGACAGGGGGAGCTCCTATAATTCACCCCTCCACTTT	CASSRDRGSSYNSPLHF
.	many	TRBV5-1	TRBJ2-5	TGCGCCAGCAGCGCGAAGGGGGCAGGGGGGGTCGGCCAAGAGACCCAGTACTTC	CASSAKGAGGVGQETQYF
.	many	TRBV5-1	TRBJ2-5	TGCGCCAGCAGCGGTCTCGAGGGCGGAGAGACCCAGTACTTC	CASSGLEGGETQYF
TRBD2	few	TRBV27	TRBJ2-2	TGTGCCAGCACGGGGGGGCCGGGCGGGGAGCTGTTTTTT	CASTGGPGGELFF
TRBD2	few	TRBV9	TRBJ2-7	TGTGCCAGCAGCGTAGGACTAGCGGGTACTACAGAGGGCGAGCAGTACTTC	CASSVGLAGTTEGEQYF
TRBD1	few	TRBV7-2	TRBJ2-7	TGTGCCAGCAGCTTGCAACAGGGGGCTCCCTACGAGCAGTACTTC	CASSLQQGAPYEQYF
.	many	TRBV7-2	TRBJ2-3	TGTGCCAGCAGGGGAGGCGGGAAGCTCACAGATACGCAGTATTTT	CASRGGGKLTDTQYF
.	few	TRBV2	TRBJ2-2	TGTGCCACCAAACGGCGGACAGCGAACACCGGGGAGCTGTTTTTT	CATKRRTANTGELFF